The clone carrying this TCR beta chain was recorded at least ten times. No antigen is known for it. Using RNA transcripts, the TCR beta CDR3 regions were amplified. In the first round, RT-PCR was carried out with HTBI primers, and a multiplex PCR formed the second round. Via MiXCR, TCRdb re-called the multiplex PCR reads, giving one row per CDR3 protein. In the table there are approximately 330,000 distinct CDR3 sequences, roughly 16% of which are singletons. Clinicians diagnosed using symptoms, serum thyroxine, TRAb, thyroid ultrasound and orbital computed tomography. The source of the sample is a study of Graves' ophthalmopathy and Graves' hyperthyroidism. CDR3 size: 15 residues. The junction had 3 bases not matched to a gene; V was cut back by 5 bases and J by 1 base. Germline V gives CDR1 KGHSH, CDR2 LQKENI. Whole-study findings and limits: Ophthalmopathy progression cases were predicted by the model with 70.59% sensitivity and 72.22% specificity. Classification of ophthalmopathy versus stable hyperthyroidism by a 13-signature model yielded around 90% sensitivity and about 83% specificity.

This receptor was identified in an adult man with Graves' ophthalmopathy. The chain employs TRBV18 and TRBJ2-5, with TRBD1 matching 11 bases. Sequenced: peripheral blood. The CDR3 DNA reads TGTGCCAGCTCAGCGGGGACAGGGGGCCAAGAGACCCAGTACTTC. This gives the protein CASSAGTGGQETQYF.